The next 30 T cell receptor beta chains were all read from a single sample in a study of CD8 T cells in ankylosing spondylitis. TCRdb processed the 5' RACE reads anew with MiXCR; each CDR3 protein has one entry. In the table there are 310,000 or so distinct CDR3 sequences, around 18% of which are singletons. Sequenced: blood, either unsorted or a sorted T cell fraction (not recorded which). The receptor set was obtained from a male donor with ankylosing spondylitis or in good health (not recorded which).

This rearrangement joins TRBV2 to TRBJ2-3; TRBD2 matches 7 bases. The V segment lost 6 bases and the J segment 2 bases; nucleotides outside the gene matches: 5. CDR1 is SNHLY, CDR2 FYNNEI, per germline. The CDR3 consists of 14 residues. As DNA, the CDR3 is TGTGCCAGCAGGGGGAGGGCCACCACAGATACGCAGTATTTT. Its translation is CASRGRATTDTQYF.

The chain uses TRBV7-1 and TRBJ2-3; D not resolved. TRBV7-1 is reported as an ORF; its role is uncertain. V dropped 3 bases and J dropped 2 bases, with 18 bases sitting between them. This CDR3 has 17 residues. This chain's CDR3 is CASSSSPIYGLTDTQYF. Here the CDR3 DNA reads TGTGCCAGCAGCTCTTCCCCCATATACGGTCTCACAGATACGCAGTATTTT.

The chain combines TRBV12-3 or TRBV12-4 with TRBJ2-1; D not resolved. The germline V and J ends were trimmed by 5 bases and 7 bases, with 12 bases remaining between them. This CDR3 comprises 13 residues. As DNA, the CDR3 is TGTGCCAGCAGTCCGCCCGACAAGAATGAGCAGTTCTTC. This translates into CASSPPDKNEQFF.

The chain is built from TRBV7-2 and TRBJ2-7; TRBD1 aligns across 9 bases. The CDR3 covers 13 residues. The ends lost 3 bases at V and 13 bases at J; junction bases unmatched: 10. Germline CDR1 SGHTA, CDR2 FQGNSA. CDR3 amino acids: CASSFLRDREQYV. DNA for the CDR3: TGTGCCAGCAGCTTCCTTCGGGACAGGGAACAATACGTC.

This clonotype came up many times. CDR3 coding DNA: TGCAGCGCCAGAGCCGGGACTAGCGGGAGCACAGATACGCAGTATTTT. Protein: CSARAGTSGSTDTQYF. The chain recombines TRBV29-1 with TRBJ2-3, with TRBD2 identical over 12 bases. CDR3 length equals 16 residues. With 7 bases clipped from V and 0 bases from J, the junction kept 8 bases outside the gene matches. The germline CDR1 and CDR2 sequences are SQVTM and ANQGSEA.

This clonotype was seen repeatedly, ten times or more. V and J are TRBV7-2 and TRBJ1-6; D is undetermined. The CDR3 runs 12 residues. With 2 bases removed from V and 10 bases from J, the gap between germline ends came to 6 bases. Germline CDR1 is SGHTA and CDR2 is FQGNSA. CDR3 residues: CASSLLGSPLHF. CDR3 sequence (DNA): TGTGCCAGCAGCTTACTTGGCTCACCCCTCCACTTT.

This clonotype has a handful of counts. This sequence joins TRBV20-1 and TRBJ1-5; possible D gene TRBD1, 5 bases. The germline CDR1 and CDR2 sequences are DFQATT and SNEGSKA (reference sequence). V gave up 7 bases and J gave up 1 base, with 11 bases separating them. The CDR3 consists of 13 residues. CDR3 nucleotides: TGCAGTGGGCAAGGGGAGAGCAATCAGCCCCAGCATTTT. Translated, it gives CSGQGESNQPQHF.

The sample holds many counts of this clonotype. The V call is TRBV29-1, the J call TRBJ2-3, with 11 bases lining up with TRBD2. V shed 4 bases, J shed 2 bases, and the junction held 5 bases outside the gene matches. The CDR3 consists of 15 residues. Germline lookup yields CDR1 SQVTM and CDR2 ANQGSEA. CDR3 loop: CSVAGTSGLTDTQYF. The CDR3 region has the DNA TGCAGCGTTGCGGGGACTAGCGGTCTCACAGATACGCAGTATTTT.

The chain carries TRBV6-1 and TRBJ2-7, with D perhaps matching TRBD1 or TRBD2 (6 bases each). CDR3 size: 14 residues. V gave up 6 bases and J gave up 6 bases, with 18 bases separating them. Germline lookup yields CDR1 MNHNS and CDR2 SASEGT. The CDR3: CASRQGLFSGEQYV. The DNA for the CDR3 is TGTGCCAGCAGACAGGGACTCTTTAGCGGCGAGCAGTACGTC.

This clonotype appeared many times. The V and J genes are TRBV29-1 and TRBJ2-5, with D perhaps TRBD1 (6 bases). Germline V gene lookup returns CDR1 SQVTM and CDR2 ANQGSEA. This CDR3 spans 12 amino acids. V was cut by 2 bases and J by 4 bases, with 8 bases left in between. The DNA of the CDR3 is TGCAGCGTTGAAACAGGGATAGAGACCCAGTACTTC. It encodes CSVETGIETQYF.

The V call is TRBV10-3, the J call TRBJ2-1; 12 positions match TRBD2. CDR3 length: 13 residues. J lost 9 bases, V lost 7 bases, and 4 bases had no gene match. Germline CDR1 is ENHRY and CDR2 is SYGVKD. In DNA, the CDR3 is TGTGCCATCAAGGGACTAGCGGGCCGTGAGCAGTTCTTC. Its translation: CAIKGLAGREQFF.

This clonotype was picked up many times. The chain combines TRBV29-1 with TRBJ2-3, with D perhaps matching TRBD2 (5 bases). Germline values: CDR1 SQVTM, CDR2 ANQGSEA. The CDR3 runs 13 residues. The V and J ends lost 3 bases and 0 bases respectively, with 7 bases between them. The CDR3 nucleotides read TGCAGCGTTGAGACGGGAAGCACAGATACGCAGTATTTT. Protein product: CSVETGSTDTQYF.

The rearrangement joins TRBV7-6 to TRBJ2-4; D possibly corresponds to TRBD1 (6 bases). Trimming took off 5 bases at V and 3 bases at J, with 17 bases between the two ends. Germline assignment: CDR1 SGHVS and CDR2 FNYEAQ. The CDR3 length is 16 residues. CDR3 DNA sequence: TGTGCCAGCAGCATCCCGGGACATAATGACAAAAACATTCAGTACTTC. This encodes CASSIPGHNDKNIQYF.

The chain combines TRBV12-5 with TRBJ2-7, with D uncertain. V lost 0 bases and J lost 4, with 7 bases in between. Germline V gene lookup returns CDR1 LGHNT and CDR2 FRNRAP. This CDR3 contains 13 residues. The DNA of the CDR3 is TGTGCTAGTGGTTTGGTAGAGGAATACGAGCAGTACGTC. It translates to CASGLVEEYEQYV.

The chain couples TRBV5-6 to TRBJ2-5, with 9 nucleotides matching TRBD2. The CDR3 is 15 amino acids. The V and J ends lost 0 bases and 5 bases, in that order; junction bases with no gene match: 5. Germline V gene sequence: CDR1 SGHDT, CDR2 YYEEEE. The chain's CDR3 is CASSLGAGGPETQYF. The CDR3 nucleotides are TGTGCCAGCAGCTTGGGAGCGGGGGGTCCGGAGACCCAGTACTTC.

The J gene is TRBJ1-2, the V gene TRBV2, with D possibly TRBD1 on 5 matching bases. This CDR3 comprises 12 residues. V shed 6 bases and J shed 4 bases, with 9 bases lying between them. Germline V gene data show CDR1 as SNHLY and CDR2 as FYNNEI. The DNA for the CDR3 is TGTGCCAGCAGCGGGGACGCCTATGGCTACACCTTC. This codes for CASSGDAYGYTF.

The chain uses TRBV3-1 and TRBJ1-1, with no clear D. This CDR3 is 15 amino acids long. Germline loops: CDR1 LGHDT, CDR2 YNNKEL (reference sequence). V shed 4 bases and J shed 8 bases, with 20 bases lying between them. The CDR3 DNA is TGTGCCAGCAGCCCCTCCTCCTCCTACCAAATGGAAGCTTTCTTT. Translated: CASSPSSSYQMEAFF. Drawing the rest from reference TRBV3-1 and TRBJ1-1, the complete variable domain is DTAVSQTPKYLVTQMGNDKSIKCEQNLGHDTMYWYKQDSKKFLKIMFSYNNKELIINETVPNRFSPKSPDKAHLNLHINSLELGDSAVYFCASSPSSSYQMEAFFGQGTRLTVV.

CDR3 nucleotide sequence: TGTGCCAGCAGTAAATTGGTGGCAACTGGGTTCGATCAGCCCCAGCATTTT. It translates to CASSKLVATGFDQPQHF. The rearrangement uses TRBV5-8 and TRBJ1-5, with D unclear. CDR3 length: 17 amino acids. The germline CDR1 and CDR2 sequences are SGHTS and YDEGEE. V dropped 5 bases and J dropped 5 bases, with 23 bases sitting between them.

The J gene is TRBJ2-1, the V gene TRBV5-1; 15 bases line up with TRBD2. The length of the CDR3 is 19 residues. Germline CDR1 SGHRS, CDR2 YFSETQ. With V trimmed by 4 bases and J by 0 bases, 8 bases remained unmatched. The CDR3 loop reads CASSPGLAGGLSSYNEQFF. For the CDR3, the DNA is TGCGCCAGCAGCCCCGGACTAGCGGGGGGGCTCAGCTCCTACAATGAGCAGTTCTTC.

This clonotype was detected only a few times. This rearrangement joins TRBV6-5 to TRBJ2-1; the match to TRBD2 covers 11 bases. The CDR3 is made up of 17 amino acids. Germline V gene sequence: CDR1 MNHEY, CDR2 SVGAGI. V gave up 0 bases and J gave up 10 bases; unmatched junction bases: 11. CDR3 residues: CASSYSLAGGANREQFF. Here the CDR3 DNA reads TGTGCCAGCAGTTACTCCCTAGCGGGGGGCGCTAACAGGGAGCAGTTCTTC.

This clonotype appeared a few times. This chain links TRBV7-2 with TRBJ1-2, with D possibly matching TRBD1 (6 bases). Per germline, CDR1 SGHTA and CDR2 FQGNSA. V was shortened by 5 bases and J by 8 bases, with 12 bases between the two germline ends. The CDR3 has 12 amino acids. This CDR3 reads CASSLYQGGYTF. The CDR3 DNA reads TGTGCCAGCAGCCTTTACCAGGGGGGCTACACCTTC.

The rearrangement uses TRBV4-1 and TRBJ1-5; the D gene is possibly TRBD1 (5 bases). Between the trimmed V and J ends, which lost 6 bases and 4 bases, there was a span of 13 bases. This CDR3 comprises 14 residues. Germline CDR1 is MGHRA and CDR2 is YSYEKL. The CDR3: CASSDRGGNQPQHF. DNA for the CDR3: TGCGCCAGCAGTGATCGCGGGGGGAATCAGCCCCAGCATTTT.

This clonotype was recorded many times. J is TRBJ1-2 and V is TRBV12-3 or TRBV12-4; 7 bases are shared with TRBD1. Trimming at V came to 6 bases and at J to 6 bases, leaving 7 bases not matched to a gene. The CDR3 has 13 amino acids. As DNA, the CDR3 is TGTGCCAGCAGCTCCGGGACAGAAGATGGCTACACCTTC. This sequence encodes CASSSGTEDGYTF.

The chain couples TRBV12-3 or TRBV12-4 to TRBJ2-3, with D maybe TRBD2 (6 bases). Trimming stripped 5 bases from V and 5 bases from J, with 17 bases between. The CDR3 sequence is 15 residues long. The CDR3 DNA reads TGTGCCAGCAGTCAATGGCGGGACCGACAAGATACGCAGTATTTT. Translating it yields CASSQWRDRQDTQYF.

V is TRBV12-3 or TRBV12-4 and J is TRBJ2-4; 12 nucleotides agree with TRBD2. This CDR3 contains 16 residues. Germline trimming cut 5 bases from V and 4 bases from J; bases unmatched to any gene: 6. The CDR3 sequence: CASSTSGRTPKNIQYF. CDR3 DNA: TGTGCCAGCAGTACTAGCGGGAGGACCCCAAAAAACATTCAGTACTTC.

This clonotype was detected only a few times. The CDR3 spells CASSLGTTKATGELFF. The CDR3 bases are TGCGCCAGCAGCTTGGGGACTACCAAGGCCACCGGGGAGCTGTTTTTT. The chain employs TRBV5-1 and TRBJ2-2; weak D call: TRBD2 (6 bases). The CDR3 is 16 amino acids. Germline assignment: CDR1 SGHRS and CDR2 YFSETQ. V was shortened by 0 bases and J by 4 bases, with 13 bases between the two germline ends.

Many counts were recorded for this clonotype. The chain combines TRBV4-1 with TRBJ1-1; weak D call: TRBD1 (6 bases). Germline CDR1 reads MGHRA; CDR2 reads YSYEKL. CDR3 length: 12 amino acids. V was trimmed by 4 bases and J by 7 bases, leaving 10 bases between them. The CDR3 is CASSRTGIEAFF. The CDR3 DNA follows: TGCGCCAGCAGCCGCACAGGGATTGAAGCTTTCTTT.

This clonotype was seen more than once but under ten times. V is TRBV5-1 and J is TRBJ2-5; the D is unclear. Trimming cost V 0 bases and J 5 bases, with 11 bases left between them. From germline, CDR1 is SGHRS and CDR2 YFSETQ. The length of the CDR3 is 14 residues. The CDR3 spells CASSLGVTWETQYF. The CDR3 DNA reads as TGCGCCAGCAGCTTGGGGGTGACCTGGGAGACCCAGTACTTC.

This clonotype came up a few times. CDR3 region: CAISESAPSNKGNTEAFF. The CDR3 DNA sequence: TGTGCCATCAGTGAGTCAGCGCCAAGTAATAAAGGGAACACTGAAGCTTTCTTT. The chain combines TRBV10-3 with TRBJ1-1; D is unclear. The CDR3 is made up of 18 amino acids. V was clipped by 0 bases and J by 1 base, with 18 bases between them. CDR1 ENHRY and CDR2 SYGVKD come from the germline V gene.

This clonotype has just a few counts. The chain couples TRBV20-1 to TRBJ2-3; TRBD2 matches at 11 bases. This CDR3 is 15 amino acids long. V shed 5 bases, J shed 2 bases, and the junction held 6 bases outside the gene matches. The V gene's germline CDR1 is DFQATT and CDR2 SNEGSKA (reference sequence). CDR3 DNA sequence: TGCAGTGCTCTGAGACTAGCGGGACTCACAGATACGCAGTATTTT. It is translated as CSALRLAGLTDTQYF.